A single sample gave rise to the 16 T cell receptor beta chains below, sequenced in a study of radiotherapy plus CTLA-4 blockade in lung cancer. Only in-frame clones appear in the TCRdb table, and some are missing; sequencing was by immunoSEQ multiplex PCR. Found here are 70,000 to 90,000 clones, around 87% of them singletons; the top ten hold about 1%. This specimen was peripheral blood, taken from a patient treated with radiotherapy plus ipilimumab. All receptors derive from a human donor with non-small cell lung cancer who had stable disease on radiotherapy plus ipilimumab.

The J gene is TRBJ1-1, the V gene TRBV18, with TRBD1 matching 7 bases. CDR1 is KGHSH and CDR2 is LQKENI in the germline V gene. V shed 5 bases and J 4 bases; nucleotides not matched to a gene: 7. The CDR3 is made up of 14 amino acids. The CDR3 region has the DNA TGTGCCAGCTCAGGGACACAGGGGACCACTGAAGCTTTCTTT. This sequence encodes CASSGTQGTTEAFF.

This clone was detected only a few times. The rearrangement joins TRBV18 to TRBJ1-6; TRBD1 might be the D (6 bases). CDR3 length: 15 residues. V was cut by 4 bases and J by 7 bases, with 14 bases left in between. CDR1 and CDR2 (germline): KGHSH, LQKENI. CDR3 residues: CASSLLGQGNSPLHF. CDR3 in DNA: TGTGCCAGCTCACTCTTGGGGCAGGGGAATTCACCCCTCCACTTT.

The rearrangement uses TRBV6-1 and TRBJ1-1; no reliable D call. Germline CDR1 is MNHNS and CDR2 is SASEGT. The V end lost 1 base, the J end lost 1 base, and 7 bases lay between the germline ends. This CDR3 spans 14 amino acids. This CDR3 is CASSEGGWNTEAFF. The CDR3 nucleotides are TGTGCCAGCAGTGAAGGGGGATGGAACACTGAAGCTTTCTTT.

This chain links TRBV18 with TRBJ1-2; D gene ambiguous. Trimming pared 2 bases from V and 5 bases from J, leaving 15 bases between. Per the germline V gene, CDR1 is KGHSH and CDR2 is LQKENI. CDR3 length: 15 amino acids. This chain's CDR3 is CASSPVTVVGYGYTF. CDR3 DNA sequence: TGTGCCAGCTCACCAGTGACGGTAGTAGGGTATGGCTACACCTTC.

The chain recombines TRBV6-5 with TRBJ2-1, with D possibly TRBD1 on 5 matching bases. V lost 0 bases and J lost 8, with 11 bases in between. CDR3 length: 14 amino acids. The germline gives CDR1 MNHEY, CDR2 SVGAGI. For the CDR3, the DNA is TGTGCCAGCAGTTACTCTCAGGGCTATGATGAGCAGTTCTTC. This codes for CASSYSQGYDEQFF.

V usage is TRBV4-2 and J usage is TRBJ1-6; TRBD1 is a possible D gene (5 bases). From germline, CDR1 is LGHNA and CDR2 YNFKEQ. V lost 0 bases to trimming and J lost 1 base, with 13 bases between them. CDR3 size: 18 residues. The CDR3 coding sequence is TGTGCCAGCAGCCAAGACAGGGTGCTCGGGTCCTATAATTCACCCCTCCACTTT. Translated: CASSQDRVLGSYNSPLHF.

The V and J genes are TRBV5-4 and TRBJ2-7; TRBD2 aligns across 14 bases. Trimming removed 4 bases from V and 4 bases from J; junction bases left unmatched: 4. Germline V gene data show CDR1 as SGHNT and CDR2 as YYREEE (reference sequence). The CDR3 is 15 residues long. The CDR3 nucleotides are TGTGCCAGCAGCCGACTAGCGGGGGGGCCTTACGAGCAGTACTTC. Translated: CASSRLAGGPYEQYF. Full variable domain (remainder filled in from reference TRBV5-4 and TRBJ2-7): ETGVTQSPTHLIKTRGQQVTLRCSSQSGHNTVSWYQQALGQGPQFIFQYYREEENGRGNFPPRFSGLQFPNYSSELNVNALELDDSALYLCASSRLAGGPYEQYFGPGTRLTVT.

The J gene is TRBJ2-5, the V gene TRBV19, with 14 bases identical to TRBD2. V lost 5 bases to trimming and J lost 7 bases; unmatched junction nucleotides: 6. The CDR3 is 15 residues long. CDR1 LNHDA and CDR2 SQIVND come from the germline V gene (reference sequence). The CDR3 DNA follows: TGTGCCAGTAGTGTCGGGACTAGCGGGAGCGGGACCCAGTACTTC. Protein sequence: CASSVGTSGSGTQYF.

The chain couples TRBV7-3 to TRBJ1-2, with D possibly matching TRBD1 (6 bases). From germline, CDR1 is SGHTA and CDR2 FQGTGA. V was pared by 2 bases and J by 0 bases, with 10 bases between. The CDR3 consists of 15 residues. In DNA, the CDR3 is TGTGCCAGCAGCTTACAGGGGCCCGCTAACTATGGCTACACCTTC. Its protein product is CASSLQGPANYGYTF.

The J gene is TRBJ2-5, the V gene TRBV18; a weak D match, TRBD2 (6 bases). Germline CDR1 KGHSH, CDR2 LQKENI. The CDR3 loop spans 15 amino acids. V was cut by 6 bases and J by 2 bases, with 16 bases left in between. The CDR3 DNA sequence: TGTGCCAGCTCGGGACTCCAGGGCCCACAAGAGACCCAGTACTTC. It specifies CASSGLQGPQETQYF.

This clone came up a few times. This chain joins TRBV5-4 and TRBJ2-7; 11 bases fit TRBD2. Germline assignment: CDR1 SGHNT and CDR2 YYREEE (reference sequence). The ends lost 0 bases at V and 6 bases at J; junction bases unmatched: 5. CDR3 size: 15 residues. The chain's CDR3 is CASSLVLAGVSEQYF. CDR3 DNA sequence: TGTGCCAGCAGCTTGGTACTAGCGGGAGTCAGCGAGCAGTACTTC.

The V gene is TRBV6-6, the J gene TRBJ2-3; 7 bases fit TRBD1. With V trimmed by 10 bases and J by 1 base, 8 bases remained unmatched. In germline, CDR1 is MNHNY, CDR2 SVGAGI (reference sequence). The CDR3 covers 14 residues. The CDR3 here is CATVDRARTDTQYF. The CDR3 bases are TGTGCCACCGTTGACAGGGCTCGCACAGATACGCAGTATTTT.

The CDR3 DNA reads as TGTGCCAGCAGCCCGACTAGGACAGTCTCCTACAATGAGCAGTTCTTC. This sequence encodes CASSPTRTVSYNEQFF. The V and J genes are TRBV27 and TRBJ2-1; perhaps D is TRBD1 or TRBD2 (6 bases each). Trimming left V 6 bases short and J 0 bases short, with 15 bases between. This CDR3 is built from 16 residues. Germline CDR1 MNHEY, CDR2 SMNVEV (reference sequence).

The chain recombines TRBV5-1 with TRBJ2-3; TRBD2 aligns across 10 bases. J was trimmed by 5 bases and V by 4 bases; bases with no gene match: 7. The CDR3 covers 15 residues. CDR1 and CDR2 (germline): SGHRS, YFSETQ. The CDR3 loop is CASSVAGGQVDTQYF. In DNA form, the CDR3 reads TGCGCCAGCAGCGTAGCGGGGGGCCAGGTAGATACGCAGTATTTT. Based on the CDR3 plus reference TRBV5-1 and TRBJ2-3, the full variable domain is KAGVTQTPRYLIKTRGQQVTLSCSPISGHRSVSWYQQTPGQGLQFLFEYFSETQRNKGNFPGRFSGRQFSNSRSEMNVSTLELGDSALYLCASSVAGGQVDTQYFGPGTRLTVL.

This chain links TRBV19 with TRBJ1-5; D is undetermined. The germline CDR1 and CDR2 sequences are LNHDA and SQIVND (reference sequence). The V gene lost 5 bases and the J gene lost 2 bases, with 22 bases spanning the gap. The CDR3 covers 18 residues. This CDR3 is CASSPMGSGLWGNQPQHF. DNA of the CDR3: TGTGCCAGTAGTCCGATGGGTTCGGGCCTATGGGGCAATCAGCCCCAGCATTTT.

The gene calls are TRBV6-1 and TRBJ1-2, with 7 bases aligning to TRBD1. The germline V gene encodes CDR1 MNHNS and CDR2 SASEGT. After removal of 8 bases from V and 2 bases from J, the junction contained 5 bases not matched to a gene. CDR3 length: 13 amino acids. In DNA form, the CDR3 reads TGTGCCAGCCGAGGGACAGCAAACTATGGCTACACCTTC. Translation gives CASRGTANYGYTF.